This is a list of T cell receptor beta chains from one sample in a study of T cells after yellow fever vaccination. TCRdb recomputed calls from the 5' RACE reads with MiXCR, one row per CDR3 protein. The sample consists of a few hundred thousand distinct CDR3 sequences, around 12% of them appearing once. The sample here was CD4+ T cells sorted from PBMCs, taken 15 days after the yellow fever booster vaccination. The receptors stem from a young man who received the YFV17D yellow fever vaccine. Each CDR3 is given with its conserved first and last residue. D genes are given only for firm matches. Clone size, where shown, is once, few, many, or a class for clones that have expanded.

V	size	D	J	length	CDR3	DNA
TRBV7-9	few	-	TRBJ1-3	15	CASSLGGTAGNTIYF	TGTGCCAGCAGCTTGGGCGGGACCGCTGGAAACACCATATATTTT
TRBV25-1	few	-	TRBJ2-7	16	CASSEFDAGDSYEQYF	TGTGCCAGCAGTGAATTCGATGCAGGGGACTCCTACGAGCAGTACTTC
TRBV5-6	-	-	TRBJ1-2	16	CASSLGGRGTNYGYTF	TGTGCCAGCAGCTTGGGGGGACGGGGGACCAACTATGGCTACACCTTC
TRBV28	-	TRBD1	TRBJ1-1	16	CASSFSGQGARTEAFF	TGTGCCAGCAGTTTCAGCGGACAGGGGGCGAGAACTGAAGCTTTCTTT
TRBV9	many	-	TRBJ2-3	13	CASSGQDRYTQYF	TGTGCCAGCAGCGGTCAGGACCGCTATACGCAGTATTTT
TRBV20-1	-	-	TRBJ1-1	14	CSASRPATRTEAFF	TGCAGTGCTAGTCGGCCCGCGACGAGGACTGAAGCTTTCTTT
TRBV3-1	many	TRBD2	TRBJ2-3	13	CASSRSGADTQYF	TGTGCCAGCAGCCGAAGCGGGGCAGATACGCAGTATTTT
TRBV20-1	few	-	TRBJ2-3	14	CSARPLANTDTQYF	TGCAGTGCTAGACCTCTAGCGAACACAGATACGCAGTATTTT
TRBV6-2/TRBV6-3	-	TRBD1	TRBJ2-2	18	CASSYLGFDRDDTGELFF	TGTGCCAGCAGTTACTTGGGCTTCGACAGGGACGACACCGGGGAGCTGTTTTTT
TRBV4-3	few	-	TRBJ2-2	18	CASSQNWVRQDNTGELFF	TGCGCCAGCAGCCAAAATTGGGTGAGACAGGATAACACCGGGGAGCTGTTTTTT
TRBV20-1	-	-	TRBJ1-5	14	CSASTQLHNQPQHF	TGCAGTGCTAGTACTCAACTGCACAATCAGCCCCAGCATTTT
TRBV12-3/TRBV12-4	many	TRBD1	TRBJ1-6	13	CASSVTGESPLHF	TGTGCCAGCAGTGTAACAGGGGAATCACCCCTCCACTTT
TRBV6-5	many	-	TRBJ1-3	14	CASSINLSGNTIYF	TGTGCCAGCAGTATAAATCTTTCTGGAAACACCATATATTTT
TRBV30	many	TRBD2	TRBJ2-3	16	CAWSLGLAGGLDTQYF	TGTGCCTGGAGTCTGGGACTAGCGGGGGGATTGGATACGCAGTATTTT
TRBV4-2	few	-	TRBJ2-5	15	CASSPERGFQETQYF	TGTGCCAGCAGCCCCGAGAGAGGGTTCCAAGAGACCCAGTACTTC
TRBV21-1	many	-	TRBJ1-1	11	CASRANTEAFF	TGTGCCAGCAGGGCTAACACTGAAGCTTTCTTT
TRBV12-3/TRBV12-4	few	-	TRBJ1-6	14	CASSSHLSNSPLHF	TGTGCCAGCAGTTCTCACCTATCTAATTCACCCCTCCACTTT
TRBV29-1	-	-	TRBJ1-1	13	CSVEGRMNTEAFF	TGCAGCGTTGAAGGACGAATGAACACTGAAGCTTTCTTT
TRBV3-1	-	-	TRBJ2-2	13	CASSRYGTGELFF	TGTGCCAGCAGCCGCTATGGGACCGGGGAGCTGTTTTTT
TRBV5-1	-	-	TRBJ2-2	14	CASSLWSESGELFF	TGCGCCAGCAGCTTGTGGTCCGAAAGCGGGGAGCTGTTTTTT
TRBV6-5	-	-	TRBJ1-6	15	CASSYSPHSRSPLHF	TGTGCCAGCAGTTACTCACCCCATTCCCGGTCACCCCTCCACTTT
TRBV5-5	-	TRBD2	TRBJ2-7	15	CASSLSGDYLYEQYF	TGTGCCAGCAGCCTATCCGGGGACTACCTTTACGAGCAGTACTTC
TRBV13	-	-	TRBJ2-5	13	CASSLWEKETQYF	TGTGCCAGCAGCTTATGGGAGAAAGAGACCCAGTACTTC
TRBV29-1	-	-	TRBJ2-3	13	CSGRGTTIDTQYF	TGCAGCGGTCGGGGGACCACTATCGATACGCAGTATTTT
TRBV27	-	TRBD1	TRBJ2-7	16	CASSLSGGPISYEQYF	TGTGCCAGCAGTTTATCAGGGGGCCCTATCTCCTACGAGCAGTACTTC
TRBV24-1	-	TRBD2	TRBJ2-1	16	CATSVLAGGLVDEQFF	TGTGCCACCAGTGTTTTAGCGGGGGGTCTTGTCGATGAGCAGTTCTTC
TRBV2	-	TRBD1	TRBJ1-6	15	CASLVQGAVNSPLHF	TGTGCCAGCCTCGTTCAGGGGGCGGTCAATTCACCCCTCCACTTT
TRBV7-3	-	-	TRBJ1-1	13	CASSGAPYTEAFF	TGTGCCAGCAGCGGAGCTCCCTACACTGAAGCTTTCTTT
TRBV4-2	-	TRBD1	TRBJ2-7	15	CASSPTGTDLYEQYF	TGTGCCAGCAGCCCAACCGGGACAGATCTATACGAGCAGTACTTC
TRBV18	-	-	TRBJ2-7	14	CASSETGNSYEQYF	TGTGCCAGCTCAGAAACGGGCAACTCCTACGAGCAGTACTTC
TRBV2	-	-	TRBJ1-1	11	CASRLGTEAFF	TGTGCCAGCCGGCTAGGGACTGAAGCTTTCTTT
TRBV7-3	many	-	TRBJ1-1	13	CASSVGQNTEAFF	TGTGCCAGCAGCGTAGGACAGAACACTGAAGCTTTCTTT
TRBV11-2	few	TRBD2	TRBJ2-5	15	CASIGLAGRQETQYF	TGTGCCAGCATAGGACTAGCGGGGCGACAAGAGACCCAGTACTTC
TRBV4-2	few	TRBD2	TRBJ2-1	19	CASSQLILAGGSSYNEQFF	TGTGCCAGCAGCCAACTAATACTAGCGGGGGGGAGCTCCTACAATGAGCAGTTCTTC
TRBV2	few	-	TRBJ1-5	13	CASSEGLEQPQHF	TGTGCCAGCAGTGAAGGGCTCGAACAGCCCCAGCATTTT
TRBV18	many	-	TRBJ2-2	16	CASSLPSGGGAGELFF	TGTGCCAGCTCACTCCCATCGGGGGGCGGCGCCGGGGAGCTGTTTTTT
TRBV6-5	few	TRBD1	TRBJ2-7	14	CASSWGQGTYEQYF	TGTGCCAGCAGTTGGGGACAGGGGACCTACGAGCAGTACTTC
TRBV7-2	-	TRBD2	TRBJ2-5	17	CASSSTSGGGGVVTQYF	TGTGCCAGCAGCTCCACTAGCGGGGGCGGGGGGGTCGTGACCCAGTACTTC
TRBV12-5	few	-	TRBJ2-1	14	CASGSFTRASEQFF	TGTGCTAGTGGTTCCTTCACTAGGGCCAGTGAGCAGTTCTTC
TRBV5-5	few	-	TRBJ2-5	13	CASSRVGAETQYF	TGTGCCAGCAGCCGGGTGGGTGCAGAGACCCAGTACTTC
TRBV5-1	many	-	TRBJ2-5	15	CASSTNRDYQETQYF	TGCGCCAGCAGCACTAACCGGGACTACCAAGAGACCCAGTACTTC
TRBV19	few	-	TRBJ2-5	14	CASSIDTGVKTQYF	TGTGCCAGTAGTATAGATACCGGGGTCAAGACCCAGTACTTC
TRBV20-1	many	-	TRBJ1-2	13	CSARDYRVYGYTF	TGCAGTGCTAGAGATTACAGGGTCTATGGCTACACCTTC
TRBV6-6	-	TRBD1	TRBJ1-3	16	CASSEPDRSSGNTIYF	TGTGCCAGCAGTGAGCCGGACAGGAGCTCTGGAAACACCATATATTTT
TRBV5-1	-	-	TRBJ1-1	15	CASSGLTGMNTEAFF	TGCGCCAGCAGCGGGCTGACAGGAATGAACACTGAAGCTTTCTTT
TRBV5-4	-	-	TRBJ2-6	15	CASTKRATGANVLTF	TGTGCCAGCACCAAGAGGGCCACCGGGGCCAACGTCCTGACTTTC
TRBV5-6	-	-	TRBJ2-5	14	CASSRYRVGETQYF	TGTGCCAGCAGCCGATACAGGGTCGGAGAGACCCAGTACTTC
TRBV6-2/TRBV6-3	many	-	TRBJ2-4	15	CASSPDPSAKNIQYF	TGTGCCAGCAGCCCTGACCCCTCAGCCAAAAACATTCAGTACTTC
TRBV18	-	TRBD1	TRBJ2-3	14	CASGQGASTDTQYF	TGTGCCAGCGGACAGGGGGCTAGCACAGATACGCAGTATTTT
TRBV21-1	-	-	TRBJ1-6	20	CASSKDLVSPMRTVNSPLHF	TGTGCCAGCAGCAAAGACTTAGTCAGTCCAATGAGGACAGTAAATTCACCCCTCCACTTT